This TCR beta chain stems from a study of blood T cell repertoires in COVID-19. Study-level information: Researchers got acute and convalescent COVID-19 samples from the United States, Italy and Spain. The cDNA or gDNA used as material had been derived from T cells, B-cell-depleted T cells, or PBMCs.

The CDR3 is 14 amino acids. The germline CDR1 and CDR2 sequences are GTSNPN and SVGIG (reference sequence). V trimming: 6 bases; J trimming: 2 bases; junction bases outside the gene matches: 7. Participants came from roughly 23 US areas, aged roughly 18 to 90 years. Participants reported their clinical history, and cohort assignment relied on those reports. Produced via immunoSEQ multiplex PCR; TCRdb's table is partial and in-frame only. Found here are about 270,000 clones, 80% to 90% of them singletons; the top ten hold under 2.5%. This rearrangement joins TRBV30 to TRBJ2-3; 8 bases fit TRBD2. Sequencing was performed on PBMCs or T cells enriched from blood (not recorded which). This clonotype originated in a woman under 30 who had recovered from COVID-19. The CDR3 loop reads CACRPGGPTDTQYF. The CDR3 DNA follows: TGTGCCTGCCGCCCGGGGGGGCCCACAGATACGCAGTATTTT. Combining the CDR3 with reference TRBV30 and TRBJ2-3 gives the whole variable domain SQTIHQWPATLVQPVGSPLSLECTVEGTSNPNLYWYRQAAGRGLQLLFYSVGIGQISSEVPQNLSASRPQDRQFILSSKKLLLSDSGFYLCACRPGGPTDTQYFGPGTRLTVL.